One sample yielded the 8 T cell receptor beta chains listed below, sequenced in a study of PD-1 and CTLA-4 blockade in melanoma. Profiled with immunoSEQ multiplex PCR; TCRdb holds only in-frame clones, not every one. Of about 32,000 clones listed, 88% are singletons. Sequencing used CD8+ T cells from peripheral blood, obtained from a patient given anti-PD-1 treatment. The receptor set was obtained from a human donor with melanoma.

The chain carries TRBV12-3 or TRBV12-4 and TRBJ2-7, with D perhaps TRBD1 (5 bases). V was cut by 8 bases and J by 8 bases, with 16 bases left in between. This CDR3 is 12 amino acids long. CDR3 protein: CASRTQGWQQYF. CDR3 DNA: TGTGCCAGCCGAACGCAGGGTTGGCAGCAGTACTTC.

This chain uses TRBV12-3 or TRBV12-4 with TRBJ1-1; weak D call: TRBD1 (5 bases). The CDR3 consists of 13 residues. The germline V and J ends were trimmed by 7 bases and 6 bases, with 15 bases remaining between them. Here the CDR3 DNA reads TGTGCCAGCAACGAGAATAGAGGGGCTGAAGCTTTCTTT. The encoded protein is CASNENRGAEAFF.

CDR3: CASSEGRAPEAFF. The CDR3 coding sequence is TGTGCCAGCAGTGAAGGCAGGGCCCCTGAAGCTTTCTTT. The V call is TRBV2, the J call TRBJ1-1; TRBD1 is a possible D gene (5 bases). V was clipped by 1 base and J by 6 bases, with 9 bases between them. The CDR3 covers 13 residues. Germline V lookup: CDR1 SNHLY, CDR2 FYNNEI.

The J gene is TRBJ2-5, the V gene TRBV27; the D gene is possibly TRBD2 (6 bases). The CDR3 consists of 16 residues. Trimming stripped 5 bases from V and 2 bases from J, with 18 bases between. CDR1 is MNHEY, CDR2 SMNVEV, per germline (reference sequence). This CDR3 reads CASSPSSGDLQETQYF. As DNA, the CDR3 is TGTGCCAGCAGTCCCAGTAGCGGAGACTTACAAGAGACCCAGTACTTC.

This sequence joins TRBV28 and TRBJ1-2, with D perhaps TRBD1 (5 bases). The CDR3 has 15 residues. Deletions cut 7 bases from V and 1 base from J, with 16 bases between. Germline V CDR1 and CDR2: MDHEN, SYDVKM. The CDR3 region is CASTPGGYFNYGYTF. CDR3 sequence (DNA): TGTGCCAGCACCCCTGGGGGGTACTTTAACTATGGCTACACCTTC.

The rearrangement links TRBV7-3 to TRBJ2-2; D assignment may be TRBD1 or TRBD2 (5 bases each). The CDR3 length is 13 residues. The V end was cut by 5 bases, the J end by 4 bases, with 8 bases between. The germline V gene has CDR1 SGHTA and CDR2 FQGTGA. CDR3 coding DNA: TGTGCCAGCAGCCCCGGGACCACCGGGGAGCTGTTTTTT. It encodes CASSPGTTGELFF.

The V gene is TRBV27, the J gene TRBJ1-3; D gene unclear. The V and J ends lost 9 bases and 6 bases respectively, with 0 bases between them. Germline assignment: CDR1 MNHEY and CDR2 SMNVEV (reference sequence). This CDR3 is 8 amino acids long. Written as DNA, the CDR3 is TGTGCCAGAAACACCATATATTTT. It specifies CARNTIYF.

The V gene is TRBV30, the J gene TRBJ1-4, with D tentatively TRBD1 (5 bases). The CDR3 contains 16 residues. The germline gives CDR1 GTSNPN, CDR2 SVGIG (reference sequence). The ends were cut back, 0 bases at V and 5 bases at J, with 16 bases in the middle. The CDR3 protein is CAWSVPVGVGNEKLFF. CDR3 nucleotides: TGTGCCTGGAGTGTCCCGGTGGGGGTTGGGAATGAAAAACTGTTTTTT.